This is a list of T cell receptor beta chains from one sample in a study of cytomegalovirus exposure and HLA in healthy donors. Measured with immunoSEQ multiplex PCR; TCRdb has only the in-frame clones, and not every one. The sample includes around 99,000 clones, around 81% of them seen just once. The specimen was PBMCs. The receptor source for this set is a woman aged 25-40 years in good health and CMV-seronegative. Each CDR3 is given with its conserved first and last residue. Each record gives: CDR3 length, D gene, clone size, J gene, V gene, CDR3 DNA, CDR3 protein. A D gene is named only where the DNA matches it firmly. Clone size appears in some rows only: once, few, many, or a class for an expanded clone.

length: 15
D: TRBD1
size: -
J: TRBJ2-5
V: TRBV11-2
DNA: TGTGCCAGCAGCTTAGAGGGACAGGGTCGGGAGACCCAGTACTTC
CDR3: CASSLEGQGRETQYF

length: 11
D: -
size: few
J: TRBJ1-1
V: TRBV5-1
DNA: TGCGCCAGCAGCTTGGACAGGGACGCTTTCTTT
CDR3: CASSLDRDAFF

length: 16
D: -
size: -
J: TRBJ2-3
V: TRBV19
DNA: TGTGCCAGTAGTAGGGCGGGGTTTGCCAGCACAGATACGCAGTATTTT
CDR3: CASSRAGFASTDTQYF

length: 14
D: TRBD2
size: -
J: TRBJ2-3
V: TRBV19
DNA: TGTGCCAGTAGCCCCCTAGCGGCAGTAGATACGCAGTATTTT
CDR3: CASSPLAAVDTQYF

length: 12
D: -
size: -
J: TRBJ1-2
V: TRBV10-1
DNA: TGCGCCAGCAGCTCTCGAGGGTCCGGCTACACCTTC
CDR3: CASSSRGSGYTF

length: 12
D: TRBD1
size: -
J: TRBJ1-2
V: TRBV29-1
DNA: TGCAGCGTGCGACAGGGGAACTATGGCTACACCTTC
CDR3: CSVRQGNYGYTF

length: 13
D: -
size: -
J: TRBJ1-5
V: TRBV6-5
DNA: TGTGCCAGCAGACCCCGCAGAAATCAGCCCCAGCATTTT
CDR3: CASRPRRNQPQHF

length: 16
D: TRBD1
size: once
J: TRBJ1-3
V: TRBV7-2
DNA: TGTGCCAGCAGCTTGTCGGGACAGATCTCTGGAAACACCATATATTTT
CDR3: CASSLSGQISGNTIYF

length: 14
D: -
size: -
J: TRBJ2-2
V: TRBV7-7
DNA: TGTGCTAGCAGCTTAAGTAGATACACCGGGGAGCTGTTTTTT
CDR3: CASSLSRYTGELFF

length: 16
D: TRBD2
size: -
J: TRBJ2-1
V: TRBV6-9
DNA: TGTGCCAGCACCCATCAGGCTAGCGGAGAGGACAATGAGCAGTTCTTC
CDR3: CASTHQASGEDNEQFF

length: 13
D: -
size: -
J: TRBJ1-1
V: TRBV5-6
DNA: TGTGCCAGCAGCTTTTTGGGAGCCACTGAAGCTTTCTTT
CDR3: CASSFLGATEAFF

length: 14
D: TRBD1
size: -
J: TRBJ2-7
V: TRBV27
DNA: TGTGCCAGCAGGTCGACAGGGAAGCTCTACGAGCAGTACTTC
CDR3: CASRSTGKLYEQYF

length: 18
D: -
size: -
J: TRBJ2-2
V: TRBV7-9
DNA: TGTTCCAGCAGCCCCAGCGCCCCGGGACAAGTGAACACCGGGGAGCTGTTTTTT
CDR3: CSSSPSAPGQVNTGELFF

length: 14
D: -
size: -
J: TRBJ2-2
V: TRBV10-3
DNA: TGTGCCATCAGTGTGGGCTCCGGCACCGGGGAGCTGTTTTTT
CDR3: CAISVGSGTGELFF

length: 16
D: TRBD1
size: -
J: TRBJ1-6
V: TRBV2
DNA: TGTGCCAGCAGTGAAGAGACAGGGGGTTTTAATTCACCCCTCCACTTT
CDR3: CASSEETGGFNSPLHF

length: 18
D: TRBD2
size: -
J: TRBJ2-1
V: TRBV5-4
DNA: TGTGCCAGCAGCTTGTCGGTCTCCCCGGGACTAATAGGCAATGAGCAGTTCTTC
CDR3: CASSLSVSPGLIGNEQFF

length: 15
D: -
size: -
J: TRBJ2-2
V: TRBV4-3
DNA: TGCGCCAGCAGCCCCACTCCGAATACGGCCGGGGAGCTGTTTTTT
CDR3: CASSPTPNTAGELFF

length: 16
D: TRBD1
size: -
J: TRBJ2-3
V: TRBV12-5
DNA: TGTGCTAGTGACCTACCGGGACAGGGGGCAACAGATACGCAGTATTTT
CDR3: CASDLPGQGATDTQYF

length: 15
D: -
size: -
J: TRBJ1-4
V: TRBV4-1
DNA: TGCGCCAGCAGCCCCGGGGGGGCGGGTAATGAAAAACTGTTTTTT
CDR3: CASSPGGAGNEKLFF

length: 15
D: TRBD1
size: -
J: TRBJ1-5
V: TRBV27
DNA: TGTGCCAGCAGGCCCGGGACAGCCTTCTATCAGCCCCAGCATTTT
CDR3: CASRPGTAFYQPQHF

length: 14
D: -
size: -
J: TRBJ2-3
V: TRBV10-3
DNA: TGTGCCATCAGTGATCGACTAGGCACAGATACGCAGTATTTT
CDR3: CAISDRLGTDTQYF

length: 16
D: -
size: once
J: TRBJ1-4
V: TRBV12-1
DNA: TGTGCCAGCAGCGCAAGGGACACTACAACTAATGAAAAACTGTTTTTT
CDR3: CASSARDTTTNEKLFF

length: 13
D: TRBD2
size: -
J: TRBJ2-7
V: TRBV10-3
DNA: TGTGCCATCAGTACTAGCGACGCCTACGAGCAGTACTTC
CDR3: CAISTSDAYEQYF